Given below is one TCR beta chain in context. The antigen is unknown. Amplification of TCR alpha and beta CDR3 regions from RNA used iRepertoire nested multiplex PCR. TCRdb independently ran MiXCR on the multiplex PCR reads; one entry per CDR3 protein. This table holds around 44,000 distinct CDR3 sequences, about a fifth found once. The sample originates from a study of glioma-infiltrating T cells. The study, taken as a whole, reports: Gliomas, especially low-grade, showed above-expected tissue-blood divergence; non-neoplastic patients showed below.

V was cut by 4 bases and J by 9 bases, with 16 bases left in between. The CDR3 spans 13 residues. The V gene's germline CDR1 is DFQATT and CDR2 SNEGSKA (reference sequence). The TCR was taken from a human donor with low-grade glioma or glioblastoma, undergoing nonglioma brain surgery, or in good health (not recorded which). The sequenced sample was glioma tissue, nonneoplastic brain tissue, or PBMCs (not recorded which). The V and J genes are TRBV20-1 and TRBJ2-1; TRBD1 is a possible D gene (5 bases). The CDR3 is CSATRTSLPEQFF. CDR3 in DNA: TGCAGTGCTACTCGGACATCCCTACCTGAGCAGTTCTTC.